The 13 T cell receptor beta chains below all came from one sample that was sequenced in a study of blood T cells in healthy people across ages. A sample-barcoded 5' primer and a J-beta primer mix were used in a second PCR of about 7 to 11 cycles. TCRdb reprocessed the 5' RACE reads via MiXCR and lists one record per CDR3 protein. This table holds 1.2 million to 1.5 million distinct CDR3 sequences, about 43% found once. The sample was blood. These receptors all come from a young woman in good health.

V and J are TRBV2 and TRBJ1-5; D not resolved. With 6 bases removed from V and 1 base from J, the gap between germline ends came to 10 bases. Germline V CDR1 and CDR2: SNHLY, FYNNEI. The CDR3 length is 14 residues. The CDR3 protein is CASRTLRSNQPQHF. In DNA, the CDR3 is TGTGCCAGCAGGACCCTTAGGAGCAATCAGCCCCAGCATTTT. Drawing the rest from reference TRBV2 and TRBJ1-5, the complete variable domain is EPEVTQTPSHQVTQMGQEVILRCVPISNHLYFYWYRQILGQKVEFLVSFYNNEISEKSEIFDDQFSVERPDGSNFTLKIRSTKLEDSAMYFCASRTLRSNQPQHFGDGTRLSIL.

This clonotype showed up just a few times. The V and J genes are TRBV20-1 and TRBJ1-2, with 7 positions matching TRBD1. V dropped 6 bases and J dropped 0; count of bases not matched to a gene: 4. Germline V gene sequence: CDR1 DFQATT, CDR2 SNEGSKA (reference sequence). The CDR3 runs 13 residues. Here the CDR3 reads CSADRASNYGYTF. The CDR3, as DNA: TGCAGTGCAGACAGGGCCTCTAACTATGGCTACACCTTC.

As concerns this clonotype: One junction end does not reproduce the germline sequence, and a read error may be involved. The genes are TRBV29-1 and TRBJ2-1, with D possibly called TRBD1 or TRBD2 (5 bases each). Germline values: CDR1 SQVTM, CDR2 ANQGSEA. The CDR3 sequence is 18 residues long. The CDR3 region is CSVLGEQRAISSYNGQFF. CDR3 nucleotides: TGCAGCGTTCTAGGGGAGCAGCGCGCTATAAGCTCCTACAATGGGCAGTTCTTC.

In its sample, this clonotype was seen once. This sequence joins TRBV18 and TRBJ2-5; 9 bases line up with TRBD2. The V segment lost 4 bases and the J segment 11 bases; nucleotides outside the gene matches: 14. Germline CDR1 reads KGHSH; CDR2 reads LQKENI. This CDR3 comprises 15 residues. The CDR3 DNA reads as TGTGCCAGCTCACTTTTAGCGGGAGCTTTGGTAGAGCAGTACTTC. Translating gives CASSLLAGALVEQYF. Based on the CDR3 plus reference TRBV18 and TRBJ2-5, the full variable domain is NAGVMQNPRHLVRRRGQEARLRCSPMKGHSHVYWYRQLPEEGLKFMVYLQKENIIDESGMPKERFSAEFPKEGPSILRIQQVVRGDSAAYFCASSLLAGALVEQYFGPGTRLLVL.

The chain recombines TRBV20-1 with TRBJ2-5, with D possibly matching TRBD2 (6 bases). Germline CDR1 DFQATT, CDR2 SNEGSKA (reference sequence). CDR3 length: 15 amino acids. V was cut by 0 bases and J by 0 bases, with 11 bases left in between. The CDR3 loop is CSARDGAGNQETQYF. Written as DNA, the CDR3 is TGCAGTGCTAGAGATGGGGCGGGGAACCAAGAGACCCAGTACTTC.

This clonotype turned up a few times. The rearrangement links TRBV7-6 to TRBJ2-5; 12 bases fit TRBD2. The CDR3 covers 19 residues. Trimming cost V 1 base and J 2 bases; bases outside gene matches: 11. The germline V gene encodes CDR1 SGHVS and CDR2 FNYEAQ. This CDR3 reads CASSLEGGLAGLLQETQYF. The CDR3 DNA sequence: TGTGCCAGCAGCTTAGAAGGCGGACTAGCGGGGCTCCTTCAAGAGACCCAGTACTTC.

The chain's CDR3 is CASSFGLLTEAFF. CDR3 nucleotides: TGTGCCAGCAGTTTCGGCCTCCTAACTGAAGCTTTCTTT. The chain links TRBV28 to TRBJ1-1; D is unclear. The CDR3 is 13 amino acids. V was trimmed by 3 bases and J by 5 bases, leaving 10 bases between them. CDR1 and CDR2 (germline): MDHEN, SYDVKM.

Only a few counts were recorded for this clonotype. This sequence joins TRBV27 and TRBJ2-4; D perhaps matches TRBD2 (5 bases). The J call may be mistaken, given a closer DNA end match to TRBJ2-5. The germline V gene has CDR1 MNHEY and CDR2 SMNVEV (reference sequence). The CDR3 covers 13 residues. As DNA, the CDR3 is TGTGCCAGCAGTTTAGCTAGCAGGGAGACCCAGTACTTC. Encoded protein: CASSLASRETQYF.

This clonotype was picked up a small number of times. This chain joins TRBV12-3 or TRBV12-4 and TRBJ2-1, with 7 bases aligning to TRBD1. The CDR3 totals 13 residues. V shed 5 bases, J shed 9 bases, and the junction held 7 bases outside the gene matches. The CDR3: CASSVDRAVEQFF. For the CDR3, the DNA is TGTGCCAGCAGTGTAGACAGGGCCGTTGAGCAGTTCTTC.

The CDR3 here is CASSLEVSGANVLTF. For the CDR3, the DNA is TGCGCCAGCAGCTTGGAGGTGTCTGGGGCCAACGTCCTGACTTTC. The chain joins TRBV5-1 to TRBJ2-6; D uncertain. Trimming shortened V by 0 bases and J by 1 base, and 5 bases separated the two germline ends. The CDR3 consists of 15 residues. The germline CDR1 and CDR2 sequences are SGHRS and YFSETQ.

This clonotype was observed a handful of times. CDR3 protein: CASSPVSESSYNEQFF. CDR3 DNA sequence: TGTGCCAGCTCACCAGTAAGCGAGAGCTCCTACAATGAGCAGTTCTTC. The chain uses TRBV18 and TRBJ2-1; D is unclear. Germline V gene data show CDR1 as KGHSH and CDR2 as LQKENI. Trimming cost V 2 bases and J 0 bases, with 11 bases left between them. The CDR3 is 16 residues long.

This clonotype was observed a handful of times. The chain couples TRBV9 to TRBJ2-3; TRBD2 matches 8 bases. J lost 5 bases, V lost 3 bases, and 11 bases had no gene match. The CDR3 runs 16 residues. CDR1 is SGDLS, CDR2 YYNGEE, per germline. CDR3 in amino acids: CASSAHLTSVQDTQYF. The CDR3 nucleotides read TGTGCCAGCAGCGCCCACTTGACTAGCGTTCAAGATACGCAGTATTTT.

The chain links TRBV21-1 to TRBJ2-7; the DNA was not compared with TRBD1, the D call given in the table. TRBV21-1 is annotated as a pseudogene. CDR3 length equals 13 residues. The CDR3 region has the DNA TGTGCCAGCGCCCGAGGGGGATCCTACGAGCAGTACTTC. This encodes CASARGGSYEQYF.